One sample yielded the 5 T cell receptor beta chains listed below, sequenced in a study of cytomegalovirus exposure and HLA in healthy donors. It was with 60 Vbeta and 13 Jbeta primers that the PCR ran. The method was immunoSEQ multiplex PCR; TCRdb's version includes in-frame clones alone and lacks a portion of them. The sample table sets out some 200,000 clones. The sample comprised PBMCs. The receptors were sampled from a young man in good health and CMV-seronegative.

The chain has TRBV28 and TRBJ2-5, with 9 nucleotides matching TRBD2. The DNA end favors TRBJ2-7, so the J call may be wrong. This CDR3 contains 15 residues. Germline V gene data show CDR1 as MDHEN and CDR2 as SYDVKM. CDR3 loop: CASSSLAGGPNEQYF. CDR3 coding DNA: TGTGCCAGCAGTTCGCTTGCGGGAGGGCCTAACGAGCAGTACTTC.

The gene calls are TRBV19 and TRBJ1-5, with D hard to call. Germline V gene lookup returns CDR1 LNHDA and CDR2 SQIVND (reference sequence). The V end was cut by 6 bases, the J end by 2 bases, with 20 bases between. CDR3 length equals 17 residues. CDR3 in amino acids: CASRLFLGSGRNQPQHF. The CDR3 coding sequence is TGTGCCAGTAGATTATTTCTTGGGAGTGGGCGCAATCAGCCCCAGCATTTT.

The rearrangement joins TRBV5-1 to TRBJ2-3; 7 nucleotides line up with TRBD1. Per the germline V gene, CDR1 is SGHRS and CDR2 is YFSETQ. Trimming at V came to 0 bases and at J to 2 bases, leaving 3 bases not matched to a gene. The CDR3 runs 15 residues. The DNA for the CDR3 is TGCGCCAGCAGCTTGGCCGGACAGGACACAGATACGCAGTATTTT. Translated: CASSLAGQDTDTQYF.

V usage is TRBV14 and J usage is TRBJ2-1; D gene unclear. Trimming left V 4 bases short and J 0 bases short, with 13 bases between. Germline CDR1 is SGHDN and CDR2 is FVKESK. CDR3 length equals 16 residues. The CDR3 sequence: CASSRQYPSSYNEQFF. The DNA for the CDR3 is TGTGCCAGCAGCCGTCAGTATCCCAGCTCCTACAATGAGCAGTTCTTC.

This chain connects TRBV30 to TRBJ1-6; the D gene is possibly TRBD1 (6 bases). The CDR3 is 15 residues long. Trimming removed 0 bases at V and 4 bases at J, with 10 bases between. Germline CDR1 is GTSNPN and CDR2 is SVGIG (reference sequence). CDR3 DNA sequence: TGTGCCTGGAGTGTAGGGGGAGATTATAATTCACCCCTCCACTTT. As protein: CAWSVGGDYNSPLHF.